This T cell receptor (beta chain) is drawn from a study of blood T cell repertoires in COVID-19. As for the study in general: Sites in the United States, Italy and Spain provided acute and convalescent COVID-19 samples. Nucleic acid was either cDNA or gDNA, and it came from T cells, B-cell-depleted T cells, or PBMCs.

Seattle enrolled patients during active infection and tracked them longitudinally. The CDR3 loop spans 17 amino acids. The V segment lost 4 bases and the J segment 5 bases; nucleotides outside the gene matches: 12. Per germline, CDR1 SGHDN and CDR2 FVKESK. Source study methods: From reference gene primer amplification, estimates of nucleated cell counts were derived. Profiling relied on immunoSEQ multiplex PCR, and the TCRdb table lists in-frame clones only, not all of them. D and trimming were read from the DNA, whereas the V and J calls and clone size are those reported in that table. The sample includes fewer than 500,000 clones, around 90% seen only once; the top ten take roughly 0.76%.

This chain joins TRBV14 and TRBJ2-2; 8 nucleotides align to TRBD1. The origin of this receptor is a young man with COVID-19, enrolled during active disease. The sample was peripheral blood. CDR3 coding DNA: TGTGCCAGCAGCCCGCTCGACAGGGGAGGATATACCGGGGAGCTGTTTTTT. Its protein is CASSPLDRGGYTGELFF.